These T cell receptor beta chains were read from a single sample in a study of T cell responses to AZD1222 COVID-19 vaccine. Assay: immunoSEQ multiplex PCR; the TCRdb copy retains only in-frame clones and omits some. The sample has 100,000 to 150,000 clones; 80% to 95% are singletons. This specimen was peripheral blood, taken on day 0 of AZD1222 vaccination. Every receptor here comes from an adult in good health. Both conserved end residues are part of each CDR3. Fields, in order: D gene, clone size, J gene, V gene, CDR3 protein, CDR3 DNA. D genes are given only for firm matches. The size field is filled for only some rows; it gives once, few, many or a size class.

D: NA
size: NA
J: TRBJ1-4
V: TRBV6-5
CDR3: CASSYDRSGNEKLFF
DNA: TGTGCCAGCAGTTATGACAGATCTGGGAATGAAAAACTGTTTTTT

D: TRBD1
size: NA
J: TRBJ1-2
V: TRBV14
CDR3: CASSQATTGLGYTF
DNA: TGTGCCAGCAGCCAGGCAACGACAGGGCTTGGCTACACCTTC

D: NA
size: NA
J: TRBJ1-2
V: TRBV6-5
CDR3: CASSYGAGYGYTF
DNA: TGTGCCAGCAGTTACGGGGCGGGCTATGGCTACACCTTC

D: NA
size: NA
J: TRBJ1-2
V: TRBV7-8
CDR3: CATNPLTNYGYTF
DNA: TGTGCCACCAATCCCCTAACCAACTATGGCTACACCTTC

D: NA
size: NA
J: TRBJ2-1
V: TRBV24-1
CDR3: CATSLGNLNEQFF
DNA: TGTGCCACCTCACTCGGGAACCTCAATGAGCAGTTCTTC

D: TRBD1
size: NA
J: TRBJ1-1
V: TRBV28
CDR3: CASSPGGLEMNTEAFF
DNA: TGTGCCAGCAGTCCAGGGGGCTTAGAGATGAACACTGAAGCTTTCTTT

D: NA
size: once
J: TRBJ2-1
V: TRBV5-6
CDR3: CASSRTPSYEQFF
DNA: TGTGCCAGCAGCAGGACCCCTAGCTATGAGCAGTTCTTC

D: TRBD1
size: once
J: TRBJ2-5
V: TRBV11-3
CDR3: CASSVTGQETQYF
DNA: TGTGCCAGCAGCGTGACAGGGCAAGAGACCCAGTACTTC

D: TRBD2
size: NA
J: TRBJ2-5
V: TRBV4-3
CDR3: CASSQVVSGGAVETQYF
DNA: TGCGCCAGCAGCCAAGTGGTTAGCGGGGGGGCCGTGGAGACCCAGTACTTC

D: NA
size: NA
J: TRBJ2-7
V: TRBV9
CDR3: CASSVGGGPGEQYF
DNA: TGTGCCAGCAGCGTAGGTGGGGGGCCCGGCGAGCAGTACTTC

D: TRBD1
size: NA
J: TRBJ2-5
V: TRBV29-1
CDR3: CSVDRGSETQYF
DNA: TGCAGCGTTGACAGGGGGTCTGAGACCCAGTACTTC

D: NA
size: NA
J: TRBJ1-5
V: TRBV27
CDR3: CASSLLGIEGPQHF
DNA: TGTGCCAGCAGTTTATTGGGTATTGAAGGGCCCCAGCATTTT